Described below is a single TCR beta chain sequence and its context. Its specificity is not known. The CDR3 totals 16 residues. J was trimmed by 3 bases and V by 1 base; bases with no gene match: 6. In germline, CDR1 is LGHNA, CDR2 YSLEER. The data originate from a study of PD-L1 blockade in urothelial cancer. The wider study: Males with bladder-origin urothelial cancer made up about 85% of the 29 patients. Timepoints chosen for blood analysis were 3 weeks (second dose) and 6 weeks after treatment start. Across blood samples, T cells had a median count of around 140,000.

The data were produced by immunoSEQ multiplex PCR, yet TCRdb's version contains in-frame clones alone and is incomplete. The table shows some 45,000 clones, with around nine tenths occurring only once. Time point: pretreatment peripheral blood. Findings and caveats of the study: Better survival was predicted by below-median pretreatment blood TCR clonality.

The V gene is TRBV4-3, the J gene TRBJ2-7; TRBD2 aligns across 10 bases. The material sequenced was PBMCs, taken around atezolizumab (anti-PD-L1) treatment. This clonotype was obtained from a donor at least 40 years old with urothelial cancer. CDR3 DNA: TGCGCCAGCAGCCAAGTTGGGGGACTAGCGCTCTACGAGCAGTACTTC. This gives the protein CASSQVGGLALYEQYF.